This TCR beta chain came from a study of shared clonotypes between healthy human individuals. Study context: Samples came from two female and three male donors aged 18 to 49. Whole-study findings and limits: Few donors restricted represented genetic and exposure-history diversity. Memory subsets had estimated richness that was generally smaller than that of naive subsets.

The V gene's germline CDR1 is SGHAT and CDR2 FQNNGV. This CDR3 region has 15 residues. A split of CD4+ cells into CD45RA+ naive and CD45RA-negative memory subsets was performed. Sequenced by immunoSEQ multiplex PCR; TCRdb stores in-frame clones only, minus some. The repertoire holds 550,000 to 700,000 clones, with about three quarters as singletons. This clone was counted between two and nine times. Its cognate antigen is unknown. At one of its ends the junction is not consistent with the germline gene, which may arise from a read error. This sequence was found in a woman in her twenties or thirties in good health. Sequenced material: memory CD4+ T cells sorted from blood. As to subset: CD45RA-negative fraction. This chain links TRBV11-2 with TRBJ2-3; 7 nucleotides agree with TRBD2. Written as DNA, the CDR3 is TGTGCCAGCAGCCAATGGACTAGAAGCATAGATACGCAGTATTTT. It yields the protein CASSQWTRSIDTQYF.